Following are 3 T cell receptor beta chains from one sample sequenced in a study of T-cell memory formation after mild COVID-19. TCRdb processed the 5' RACE reads anew with MiXCR; each CDR3 protein has one entry. The sample carries about 110,000 distinct CDR3 sequences, more than 15% recorded once. The sequenced sample consisted of PBMCs or a T cell subset sorted from them (not recorded which). Every receptor here comes from an adult woman who had mild COVID-19 (a few samples of this study predate the infection). Cell type and time point are not known.

A few counts support this clonotype. The chain has TRBV4-1 and TRBJ2-7; weak D call: TRBD1 (5 bases). V lost 5 bases and J 1 base, leaving 9 bases between the germline ends. There are 13 residues in the CDR3. The germline CDR1 and CDR2 sequences are MGHRA and YSYEKL. The CDR3 DNA sequence: TGCGCCAGCAGCAGGGGTATGTCCTACGAGCAGTACTTC. Translated, it gives CASSRGMSYEQYF.

The rearrangement links TRBV4-1 to TRBJ1-5; no clear D gene. CDR1 MGHRA and CDR2 YSYEKL come from the germline V gene. The V gene lost 3 bases and the J gene lost 1 base, with 13 bases spanning the gap. CDR3 length equals 16 residues. CDR3 nucleotides: TGCGCCAGCAGCCATCCCGAGGGAGGGAGCAATCAGCCCCAGCATTTT. Residues: CASSHPEGGSNQPQHF.

This clonotype was picked up many times. The rearrangement joins TRBV5-5 to TRBJ2-5; no reliable D call. Per germline, CDR1 SGHKS and CDR2 YYEKEE (reference sequence). The CDR3 totals 12 residues. V was clipped by 0 bases and J by 2 bases, with 2 bases between them. The CDR3 coding sequence is TGTGCCAGCAGCTTGGTACAAGAGACCCAGTACTTC. It yields the protein CASSLVQETQYF. Looking up the rest from reference TRBV5-5 and TRBJ2-5 gives the full variable domain: DAGVTQSPTHLIKTRGQQVTLRCSPISGHKSVSWYQQVLGQGPQFIFQYYEKEERGRGNFPDRFSARQFPNYSSELNVNALLLGDSALYLCASSLVQETQYFGPGTRLLVL.